The 30 T cell receptor beta chains presented below share a single source sample, sequenced in a study of CD4 T cells in relation to SARS-CoV-2 and coronaviruses. These receptors' targets are unknown. The unexposed donors gave CD4+ T cells in about 2010-2019, prior to COVID-19. After about 11 days of culture, CD4+ T cells were isolated. Assay: immunoSEQ multiplex PCR; the TCRdb copy retains only in-frame clones and omits some. This sample has about 12,000 clones, with 69% found just once. Sample: CD4+ T cells from PBMCs, cultured in vitro. Receptor source: a human donor in good health.

The chain is built from TRBV28 and TRBJ1-3; D unresolved. Trimming left V 5 bases short and J 2 bases short, with 13 bases between. CDR1 is MDHEN, CDR2 SYDVKM, per germline. The CDR3 loop spans 15 amino acids. CDR3 DNA sequence: TGTGCCAGCAGTGATAGGGCCCGTCCTGGAAACACCATATATTTT. Amino acids: CASSDRARPGNTIYF.

The chain employs TRBV7-9 and TRBJ2-2; 15 bases are shared with TRBD2. V was clipped by 5 bases and J by 5 bases; unmatched bases: 9. CDR3 size: 18 residues. CDR1 and CDR2 (germline): SEHNR, FQNEAQ (reference sequence). In nucleotides, the CDR3 is TGTGCCAGCAGCCCCACGGGACTAGCGGGAGGTCCTACCGGGGAGCTGTTTTTT. Translating gives CASSPTGLAGGPTGELFF.

A few counts support this clone. The chain joins TRBV5-6 to TRBJ2-7, with a possible D match to TRBD1 (6 bases). The CDR3 has 14 residues. CDR1 SGHDT and CDR2 YYEEEE come from the germline V gene. Between the trimmed V and J ends, which lost 4 bases and 2 bases, there was a span of 13 bases. The CDR3 sequence is CASSSGQTTYEQYF. The CDR3 DNA sequence: TGTGCCAGCAGCAGCGGACAGACTACCTACGAGCAGTACTTC.

The chain carries TRBV30 and TRBJ1-2; no clear D. The V gene's germline CDR1 is GTSNPN and CDR2 SVGIG (reference sequence). The CDR3 has 11 residues. V lost 0 bases to trimming and J lost 8 bases, with 7 bases between them. The CDR3 region has the DNA TGTGCCTGGAGTGTACGGATGGGCTACACCTTC. Translation gives CAWSVRMGYTF.

V and J are TRBV18 and TRBJ2-2, with no clear D. The CDR3 runs to 16 residues. Germline CDR1 and CDR2: KGHSH and LQKENI. V was cut by 10 bases and J by 4 bases, with 22 bases left in between. The CDR3 coding sequence is TGTGCCACCCGACCCGTAGACTCGATTATCACCGGGGAGCTGTTTTTT. As protein: CATRPVDSIITGELFF.

The V call is TRBV6-5, the J call TRBJ1-1; perhaps TRBD1 as D (6 bases). The V gene's germline CDR1 is MNHEY and CDR2 SVGAGI. The CDR3 is made up of 15 amino acids. Trimming cost V 6 bases and J 1 base, with 15 bases left between them. The CDR3 loop is CASRSGGGGNTEAFF. The DNA for the CDR3 is TGTGCCAGCAGGTCGGGAGGGGGTGGGAACACTGAAGCTTTCTTT.

The CDR3: CASRGQGFGTEAFF. The CDR3 DNA follows: TGTGCCAGCAGAGGACAGGGCTTTGGCACTGAAGCTTTCTTT. This chain uses TRBV2 with TRBJ1-1, with TRBD1 identical over 8 bases. Germline V gives CDR1 SNHLY, CDR2 FYNNEI. The length of the CDR3 is 14 residues. The junction had 7 bases not matched to a gene; V was cut back by 6 bases and J by 4 bases. Full variable domain (outside the CDR3, taken from reference TRBV2 and TRBJ1-1): EPEVTQTPSHQVTQMGQEVILRCVPISNHLYFYWYRQILGQKVEFLVSFYNNEISEKSEIFDDQFSVERPDGSNFTLKIRSTKLEDSAMYFCASRGQGFGTEAFFGQGTRLTVV.

The genes are TRBV5-1 and TRBJ2-5; 12 nucleotides align to TRBD1. Germline CDR1 reads SGHRS; CDR2 reads YFSETQ. V lost 4 bases and J lost 4; bases outside the gene matches: 5. This CDR3 is built from 15 residues. In nucleotides, the CDR3 is TGCGCCAGCAGCCCGGGACAGGGGGCGGGAGAGACCCAGTACTTC. As protein: CASSPGQGAGETQYF.

The chain uses TRBV14 and TRBJ2-3, with D tentatively TRBD1 (6 bases). V lost 0 bases, J lost 0 bases, and 16 bases lay in between. This CDR3 comprises 18 residues. Germline V gene data show CDR1 as SGHDN and CDR2 as FVKESK. CDR3 bases: TGTGCCAGCAGCCAAGATGGACAGCGCCTTACTAGCACAGATACGCAGTATTTT. Its translation is CASSQDGQRLTSTDTQYF. The complete variable domain, with remaining parts taken from reference TRBV14 and TRBJ2-3, reads EAGVTQFPSHSVIEKGQTVTLRCDPISGHDNLYWYRRVMGKEIKFLLHFVKESKQDESGMPNNRFLAERTGGTYSTLKVQPAELEDSGVYFCASSQDGQRLTSTDTQYFGPGTRLTVL.

The rearrangement links TRBV5-1 to TRBJ2-3; 9 bases align to TRBD2. The V segment lost 1 base and the J segment 2 bases; nucleotides outside the gene matches: 5. The CDR3 has 16 amino acids. The germline CDR1 and CDR2 sequences are SGHRS and YFSETQ. The CDR3 coding sequence is TGCGCCAGCAGCTTGTCGCTAGCGGGGTCCACAGATACGCAGTATTTT. It specifies CASSLSLAGSTDTQYF.

CDR3 nucleotide sequence: TGTGCCAGTAATGACAGGGGTTATGGCTACACCTTC. Protein: CASNDRGYGYTF. V is TRBV19 and J is TRBJ1-2; 8 bases align to TRBD1. This CDR3 region has 12 residues. V lost 7 bases to trimming and J lost 5 bases; unmatched junction nucleotides: 3. From germline, CDR1 is LNHDA and CDR2 SQIVND (reference sequence).

The chain links TRBV19 to TRBJ2-1; 11 bases map to TRBD2. Germline CDR1 is LNHDA and CDR2 is SQIVND (reference sequence). The V and J ends lost 6 bases and 7 bases, in that order; junction bases with no gene match: 8. This CDR3 has 15 amino acids. The CDR3 nucleotides are TGTGCCAGTAGGTCACCGGGACTAGCGGATAATGAGCAGTTCTTC. Its protein is CASRSPGLADNEQFF.

This clone appeared a few times. The chain links TRBV18 to TRBJ1-2; TRBD1 aligns across 9 bases. Germline CDR1 and CDR2: KGHSH and LQKENI. This CDR3 has 15 amino acids. V lost 1 base and J lost 4; bases outside the gene matches: 4. The CDR3 spells CASSPRTGDGYGYTF. CDR3 DNA sequence: TGTGCCAGCTCACCACGGACAGGGGATGGCTATGGCTACACCTTC.

Written as DNA, the CDR3 is TGTGCCACCAGCAGGGACGGGACAGGGGGGCGCTATAATTCACCCCTCCACTTT. Its translation is CATSRDGTGGRYNSPLHF. The gene calls are TRBV15 and TRBJ1-6, with 11 nucleotides matching TRBD1. The length of the CDR3 is 18 residues. J gave up 3 bases and V 3 bases, and 7 bases lay outside the gene matches. The V gene's germline CDR1 is LNHNV and CDR2 YYDKDF (reference sequence).

The chain links TRBV7-2 to TRBJ1-4; 7 bases are shared with TRBD1. V was clipped by 4 bases and J by 5 bases; unmatched bases: 4. The CDR3 extends over 14 amino acids. Germline V gene data show CDR1 as SGHTA and CDR2 as FQGNSA. CDR3 DNA sequence: TGTGCCAGCAGCTCGACAGGGCCCAATGAAAAACTGTTTTTT. Residues: CASSSTGPNEKLFF. Together with reference TRBV7-2 and TRBJ1-4, the CDR3 gives the full variable domain: GAGVSQSPSNKVTEKGKDVELRCDPISGHTALYWYRQSLGQGLEFLIYFQGNSAPDKSGLPSDRFSAERTGGSVSTLTIQRTQQEDSAVYLCASSSTGPNEKLFFGSGTQLSVL.

The V gene is TRBV10-2, the J gene TRBJ2-5; 10 nucleotides agree with TRBD1. The CDR3 is made up of 16 amino acids. Germline assignment: CDR1 WSHSY and CDR2 SAAADI. J was trimmed by 0 bases and V by 3 bases; bases with no gene match: 4. The CDR3 is CASSDMGTGDQETQYF. For the CDR3, the DNA is TGCGCCAGCAGTGATATGGGGACAGGGGACCAAGAGACCCAGTACTTC.

The chain employs TRBV12-3 or TRBV12-4 and TRBJ2-3, with D tentatively TRBD1 (6 bases). V shed 6 bases and J shed 5 bases, with 12 bases lying between them. This CDR3 comprises 13 residues. For the CDR3, the DNA is TGTGCCAGCAGAAACAGGGTTGAAGATACGCAGTATTTT. Translated, it gives CASRNRVEDTQYF.

The rearrangement links TRBV2 to TRBJ2-7; the D gene is possibly TRBD1 (6 bases). Per the germline V gene, CDR1 is SNHLY and CDR2 is FYNNEI. The CDR3 has 17 amino acids. V lost 2 bases and J lost 3, with 20 bases in between. CDR3 region: CASSENRVGQGVYEQYF. The DNA for the CDR3 is TGTGCCAGCAGTGAAAACAGGGTCGGTCAAGGGGTCTACGAGCAGTACTTC.

This clone was counted only a few times. This chain links TRBV5-8 with TRBJ2-1; 7 nucleotides line up with TRBD2. Losses at the gene ends were 0 bases for V and 3 bases for J; bases not matched to a gene: 15. The CDR3 is 19 amino acids. The germline V gene encodes CDR1 SGHTS and CDR2 YDEGEE. CDR3 sequence: CASSLEVGYTGGSYNEQFF. CDR3 bases: TGTGCCAGCAGCTTGGAGGTGGGGTATACTGGCGGGAGCTACAATGAGCAGTTCTTC.

V and J are TRBV12-5 and TRBJ1-4; D is possibly TRBD1 (5 bases). Germline V gives CDR1 LGHNT, CDR2 FRNRAP. The CDR3 is made up of 18 amino acids. V was trimmed by 6 bases and J by 0 bases, leaving 20 bases between them. The CDR3 region has the DNA TGTGCTAGTGGCCGAACACGGGGGATCCCCCCAACTAATGAAAAACTGTTTTTT. The encoded protein is CASGRTRGIPPTNEKLFF.

This chain joins TRBV4-1 and TRBJ1-3, with D hard to call. Germline lookup yields CDR1 MGHRA and CDR2 YSYEKL. The V gene lost 0 bases and the J gene lost 0 bases, with 18 bases spanning the gap. The CDR3 has 19 amino acids. CDR3 region: CASSQEWEALFSSGNTIYF. In DNA form, the CDR3 reads TGCGCCAGCAGCCAAGAATGGGAGGCCCTCTTCAGCTCTGGAAACACCATATATTTT.

The chain uses TRBV19 and TRBJ1-4, with 7 bases lining up with TRBD1. V shed 5 bases and J 8 bases; nucleotides not matched to a gene: 11. CDR3 length: 15 residues. Germline loops: CDR1 LNHDA, CDR2 SQIVND (reference sequence). This CDR3 is CASSPRGERWEKLFF. The DNA of the CDR3 is TGTGCCAGTAGTCCCAGGGGGGAACGATGGGAAAAACTGTTTTTT.

This clone was recorded once. The V gene is TRBV30, the J gene TRBJ2-1, with 13 bases fitting TRBD2. This CDR3 spans 14 amino acids. In germline, CDR1 is GTSNPN, CDR2 SVGIG (reference sequence). With 4 bases clipped from V and 7 bases from J, the junction kept 4 bases outside the gene matches. The CDR3 sequence is CAWKGLAGVNEQFF. In DNA, the CDR3 is TGTGCCTGGAAAGGACTAGCGGGAGTGAATGAGCAGTTCTTC.

The V gene is TRBV2, the J gene TRBJ1-2, with TRBD1 identical over 10 bases. Germline assignment: CDR1 SNHLY and CDR2 FYNNEI. The CDR3 contains 15 residues. With V trimmed by 6 bases and J by 0 bases, 4 bases remained unmatched. The CDR3 DNA sequence: TGTGCCAGCAGGGACAGGGGGACCGCTAACTATGGCTACACCTTC. Protein product: CASRDRGTANYGYTF.

The V gene is TRBV10-3, the J gene TRBJ2-2; D might be TRBD1 (5 bases). The CDR3 totals 15 residues. Trimming left V 0 bases short and J 4 bases short, with 9 bases between. The germline CDR1 and CDR2 sequences are ENHRY and SYGVKD. This CDR3 is CAISESYQGTGELFF. The CDR3 DNA reads as TGTGCCATCAGTGAGTCGTATCAGGGCACCGGGGAGCTGTTTTTT.

V is TRBV6-5 and J is TRBJ2-7; D may correspond to TRBD1 or TRBD2 (5 bases each). The CDR3 sequence is 12 residues long. Germline V CDR1 and CDR2: MNHEY, SVGAGI. Trimming shortened V by 6 bases and J by 9 bases, and 15 bases separated the two germline ends. The CDR3 protein is CASSIPGTGQYF. The DNA of the CDR3 is TGTGCCAGCAGCATCCCCGGGACGGGGCAGTACTTC.

This rearrangement joins TRBV5-1 to TRBJ1-2, with a tentative D call TRBD1 (6 bases). The CDR3 has 13 residues. Trimming cost V 5 bases and J 5 bases, with 13 bases left between them. Germline V CDR1 and CDR2: SGHRS, YFSETQ. The CDR3 loop is CASSPGTLYGYTF. The DNA of the CDR3 is TGCGCCAGCAGTCCCGGGACACTTTATGGCTACACCTTC. The full variable domain, in which reference TRBV5-1 and TRBJ1-2 provide the parts outside the CDR3, is KAGVTQTPRYLIKTRGQQVTLSCSPISGHRSVSWYQQTPGQGLQFLFEYFSETQRNKGNFPGRFSGRQFSNSRSEMNVSTLELGDSALYLCASSPGTLYGYTFGSGTRLTVV.

In its sample, this clone ranks as medium-sized. The CDR3 protein is CAWSQEGEAFF. DNA for the CDR3: TGTGCCTGGAGTCAGGAGGGTGAAGCTTTCTTT. The chain carries TRBV30 and TRBJ1-1; D is undetermined. Germline loops: CDR1 GTSNPN, CDR2 SVGIG (reference sequence). CDR3 size: 11 residues. V was shortened by 2 bases and J by 7 bases, with 8 bases between the two germline ends.

The V gene is TRBV27, the J gene TRBJ1-1, with D possibly TRBD1 on 5 matching bases. Germline CDR1 is MNHEY and CDR2 is SMNVEV (reference sequence). This CDR3 spans 15 amino acids. V was trimmed by 5 bases and J by 1 base, leaving 14 bases between them. The CDR3 sequence is CASSLYPDKNTEAFF. The CDR3 nucleotides are TGTGCCAGCAGTCTATACCCGGACAAGAACACTGAAGCTTTCTTT.

This clone was picked up one time. The chain recombines TRBV24-1 with TRBJ2-1, with 10 bases fitting TRBD1. The CDR3 sequence is 16 residues long. J gave up 8 bases and V 3 bases, and 9 bases lay outside the gene matches. CDR1 and CDR2 from the germline V gene are KGHDR and SFDVKD. CDR3 sequence (DNA): TGTGCCACCAGTGATCCGGGACAGGGGCTTGGGGATGAGCAGTTCTTC. It encodes CATSDPGQGLGDEQFF.